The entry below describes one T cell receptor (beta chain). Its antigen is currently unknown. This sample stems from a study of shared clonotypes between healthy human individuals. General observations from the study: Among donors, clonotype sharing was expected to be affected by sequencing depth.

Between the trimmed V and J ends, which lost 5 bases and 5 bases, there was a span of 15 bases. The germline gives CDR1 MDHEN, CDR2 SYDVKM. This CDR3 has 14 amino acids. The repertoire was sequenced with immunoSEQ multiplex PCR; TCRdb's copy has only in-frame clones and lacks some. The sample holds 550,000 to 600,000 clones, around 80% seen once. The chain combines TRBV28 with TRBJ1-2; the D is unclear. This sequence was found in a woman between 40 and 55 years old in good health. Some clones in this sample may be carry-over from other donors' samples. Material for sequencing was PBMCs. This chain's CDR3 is CASSPSPPVYGYTF. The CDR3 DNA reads TGTGCCAGCAGTCCTTCTCCGCCCGTATATGGCTACACCTTC.